This TCR beta chain comes out of a study of spatial heterogeneity in lung cancer. This sample's time point: sample taken at primary tumor resection. Sequencing covered unsorted whole RNA taken from tumor, nontumor lung or frozen PBMC. This clonotype showed up many times. The library protocol tagged each TCR cDNA with a unique molecular identifier. TCRdb reanalysed the 5' RACE reads using MiXCR and keeps one entry per CDR3 protein. The sample yields about 82,000 distinct CDR3 sequences, roughly 13% seen once. The sample in question was PBMCs, obtained at surgery. The source of this sequence is a male donor with early-stage non-small cell lung cancer.

This chain's CDR3 is CASSSRITGELFF. CDR3 coding DNA: TGCGCCAGCAGCTCAAGGATCACCGGGGAGCTGTTTTTT. J is TRBJ2-2 and V is TRBV5-1; D unresolved. The CDR3 spans 13 residues. V lost 3 bases and J lost 4, with 7 bases in between. Germline CDR1 and CDR2: SGHRS and YFSETQ.